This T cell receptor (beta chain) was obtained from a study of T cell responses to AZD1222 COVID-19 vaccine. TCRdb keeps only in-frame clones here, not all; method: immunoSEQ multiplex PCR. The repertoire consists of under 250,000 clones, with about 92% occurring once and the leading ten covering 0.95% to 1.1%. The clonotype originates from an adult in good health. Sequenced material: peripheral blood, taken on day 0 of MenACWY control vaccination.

The CDR3: CASSIVDRGRGYTF. The CDR3 DNA reads TGTGCCAGTAGTATCGTGGACAGGGGTCGTGGCTACACCTTC. The gene calls are TRBV19 and TRBJ1-2, with 9 positions matching TRBD1. The CDR3 loop spans 14 amino acids. With 3 bases clipped from V and 7 bases from J, the junction kept 6 bases outside the gene matches. Germline V gene lookup returns CDR1 LNHDA and CDR2 SQIVND (reference sequence).